These 2 T cell receptor beta chains came from one sample sequenced in a study of CD8 T cells in ankylosing spondylitis. Overall study results and limits: Among TCR beta sequences, a motif of several highly homologous variants appeared characteristic of ankylosing spondylitis blood.

For these receptors, no antigen is known. Via MiXCR, TCRdb re-called the 5' RACE reads, giving one row per CDR3 protein. This table has about 200,000 distinct CDR3 sequences, about 7.3% appearing once. The specimen was blood, either unsorted or a sorted T cell fraction (not recorded which). All receptors come from a male donor with ankylosing spondylitis.

This clonotype was observed many times. The chain recombines TRBV7-9 with TRBJ1-2; D unresolved. CDR3 length equals 14 residues. From germline, CDR1 is SEHNR and CDR2 FQNEAQ (reference sequence). The ends were cut back, 1 base at V and 7 bases at J, with 13 bases in the middle. CDR3 DNA sequence: TGTGCCAGCAGCTTAGTGGGCCCGAGCGGTGGCTACACCTTC. It encodes CASSLVGPSGGYTF.

V and J are TRBV6-1 and TRBJ2-2; tentative D call: TRBD2 (5 bases). In germline, CDR1 is MNHNS, CDR2 SASEGT. The CDR3 runs 13 residues. Trimming took off 4 bases at V and 4 bases at J, with 7 bases between the two ends. CDR3 sequence (DNA): TGTGCCAGCAGTGTGGGGAGCACCGGGGAGCTGTTTTTT. Encoded protein: CASSVGSTGELFF.